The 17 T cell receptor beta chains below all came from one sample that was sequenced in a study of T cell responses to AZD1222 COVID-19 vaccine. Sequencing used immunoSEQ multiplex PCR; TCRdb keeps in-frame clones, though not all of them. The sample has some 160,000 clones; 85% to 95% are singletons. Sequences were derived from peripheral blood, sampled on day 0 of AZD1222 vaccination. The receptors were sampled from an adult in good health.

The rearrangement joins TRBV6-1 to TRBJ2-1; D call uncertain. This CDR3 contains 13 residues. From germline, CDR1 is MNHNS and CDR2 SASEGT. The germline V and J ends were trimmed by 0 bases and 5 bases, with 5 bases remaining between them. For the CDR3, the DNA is TGTGCCAGCAGTGAAGCCCAGCACAATGAGCAGTTCTTC. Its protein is CASSEAQHNEQFF.

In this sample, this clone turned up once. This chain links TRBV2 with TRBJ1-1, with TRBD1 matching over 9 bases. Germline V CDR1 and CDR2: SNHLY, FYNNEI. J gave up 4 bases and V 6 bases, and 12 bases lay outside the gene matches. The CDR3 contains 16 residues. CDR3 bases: TGTGCCAGCAGAGAACCGGGACAGGGAGCGGGCACTGAAGCTTTCTTT. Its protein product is CASREPGQGAGTEAFF.

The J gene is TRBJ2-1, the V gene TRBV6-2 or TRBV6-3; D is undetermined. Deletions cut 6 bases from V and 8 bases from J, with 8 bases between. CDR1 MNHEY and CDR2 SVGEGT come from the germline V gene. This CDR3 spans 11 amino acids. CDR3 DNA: TGTGCCAGCAGCCAAATGTATGAGCAGTTCTTC. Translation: CASSQMYEQFF.

CDR3 nucleotides: TGTGCCAGCAGCCCGTCCACTAACTATGGCTACACCTTC. Amino acid sequence: CASSPSTNYGYTF. The chain has TRBV7-2 and TRBJ1-2; D ambiguous. Germline CDR1 and CDR2: SGHTA and FQGNSA. The CDR3 has 13 amino acids. Trimming pared 5 bases from V and 0 bases from J, leaving 7 bases between.

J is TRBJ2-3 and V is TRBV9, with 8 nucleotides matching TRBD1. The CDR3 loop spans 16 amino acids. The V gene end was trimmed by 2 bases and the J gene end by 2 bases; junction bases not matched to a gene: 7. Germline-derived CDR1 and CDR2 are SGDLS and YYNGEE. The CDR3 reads CASSVIGTGHTDTQYF. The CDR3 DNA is TGTGCCAGCAGCGTTATCGGGACAGGACACACAGATACGCAGTATTTT. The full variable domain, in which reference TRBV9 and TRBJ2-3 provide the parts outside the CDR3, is DSGVTQTPKHLITATGQRVTLRCSPRSGDLSVYWYQQSLDQGLQFLIQYYNGEERAKGNILERFSAQQFPDLHSELNLSSLELGDSALYFCASSVIGTGHTDTQYFGPGTRLTVL.

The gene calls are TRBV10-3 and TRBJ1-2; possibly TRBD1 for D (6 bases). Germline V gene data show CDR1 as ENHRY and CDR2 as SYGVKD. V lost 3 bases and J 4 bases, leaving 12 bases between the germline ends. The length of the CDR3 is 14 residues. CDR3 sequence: CAISDRGAGYGYTF. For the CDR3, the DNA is TGTGCCATCAGTGATCGGGGGGCAGGCTATGGCTACACCTTC.

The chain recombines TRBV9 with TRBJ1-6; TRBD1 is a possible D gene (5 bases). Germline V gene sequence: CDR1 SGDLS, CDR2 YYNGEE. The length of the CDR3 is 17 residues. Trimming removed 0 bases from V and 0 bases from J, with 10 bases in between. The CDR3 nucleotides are TGTGCCAGCAGCGTAGGAGACAGCCACTCCTATAATTCACCCCTCCACTTT. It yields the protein CASSVGDSHSYNSPLHF.

The CDR3: CATPGGYTYEQYF. The CDR3 DNA reads as TGTGCCACCCCGGGCGGTTATACCTACGAGCAGTACTTC. The chain joins TRBV19 to TRBJ2-7, with D uncertain. V was clipped by 10 bases and J by 2 bases, with 15 bases between them. The CDR3 spans 13 residues. In germline, CDR1 is LNHDA, CDR2 SQIVND (reference sequence).

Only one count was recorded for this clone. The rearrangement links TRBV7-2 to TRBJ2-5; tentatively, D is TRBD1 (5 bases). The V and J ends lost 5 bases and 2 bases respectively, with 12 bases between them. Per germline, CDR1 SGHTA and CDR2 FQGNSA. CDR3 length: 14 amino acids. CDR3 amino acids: CASSPQGSQETQYF. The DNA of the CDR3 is TGTGCCAGCAGCCCGCAGGGTAGTCAAGAGACCCAGTACTTC.

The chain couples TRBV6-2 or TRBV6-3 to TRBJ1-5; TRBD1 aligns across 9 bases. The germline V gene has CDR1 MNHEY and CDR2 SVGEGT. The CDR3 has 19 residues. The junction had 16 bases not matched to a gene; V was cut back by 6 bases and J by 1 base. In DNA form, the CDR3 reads TGTGCCAGCAGCTATAGGCTGGACAGGGGACGGGACAGCAATCAGCCCCAGCATTTT. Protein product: CASSYRLDRGRDSNQPQHF.

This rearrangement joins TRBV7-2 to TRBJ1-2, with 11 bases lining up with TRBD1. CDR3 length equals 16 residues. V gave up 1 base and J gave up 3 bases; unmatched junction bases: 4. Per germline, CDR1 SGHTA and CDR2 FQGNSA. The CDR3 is CASSLGTGGVDYGYTF. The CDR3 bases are TGTGCCAGCAGCTTAGGGACAGGGGGCGTAGACTATGGCTACACCTTC. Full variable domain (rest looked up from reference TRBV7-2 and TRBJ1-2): GAGVSQSPSNKVTEKGKDVELRCDPISGHTALYWYRQSLGQGLEFLIYFQGNSAPDKSGLPSDRFSAERTGGSVSTLTIQRTQQEDSAVYLCASSLGTGGVDYGYTFGSGTRLTVV.

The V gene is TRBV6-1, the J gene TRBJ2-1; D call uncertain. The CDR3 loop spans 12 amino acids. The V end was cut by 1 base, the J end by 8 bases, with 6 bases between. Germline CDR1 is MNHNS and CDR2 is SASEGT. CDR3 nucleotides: TGTGCCAGCAGTGAAGTTTGGTATGAGCAGTTCTTC. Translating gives CASSEVWYEQFF.

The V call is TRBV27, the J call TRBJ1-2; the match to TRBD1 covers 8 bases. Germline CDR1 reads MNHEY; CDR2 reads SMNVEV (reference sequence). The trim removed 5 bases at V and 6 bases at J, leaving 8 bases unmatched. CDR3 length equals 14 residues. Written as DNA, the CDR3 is TGTGCCAGCAGTCGGGCGGACAGGGTGGATGGCTACACCTTC. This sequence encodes CASSRADRVDGYTF.

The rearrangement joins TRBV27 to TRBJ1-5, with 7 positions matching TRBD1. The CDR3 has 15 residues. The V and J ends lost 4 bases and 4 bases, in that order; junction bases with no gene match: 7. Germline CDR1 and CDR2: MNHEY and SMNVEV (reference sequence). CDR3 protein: CASSSRGPGNQPQHF. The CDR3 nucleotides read TGTGCCAGCAGTTCGAGGGGGCCGGGAAATCAGCCCCAGCATTTT.

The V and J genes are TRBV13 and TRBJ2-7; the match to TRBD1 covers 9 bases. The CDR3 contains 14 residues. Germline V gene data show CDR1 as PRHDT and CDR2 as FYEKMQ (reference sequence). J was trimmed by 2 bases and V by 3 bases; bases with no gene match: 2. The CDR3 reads CASSLDRGAYEQYF. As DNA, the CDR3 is TGTGCCAGCAGCTTGGACAGGGGAGCCTACGAGCAGTACTTC. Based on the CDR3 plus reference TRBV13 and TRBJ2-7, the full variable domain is AAGVIQSPRHLIKEKRETATLKCYPIPRHDTVYWYQQGPGQDPQFLISFYEKMQSDKGSIPDRFSAQQFSDYHSELNMSSLELGDSALYFCASSLDRGAYEQYFGPGTRLTVT.

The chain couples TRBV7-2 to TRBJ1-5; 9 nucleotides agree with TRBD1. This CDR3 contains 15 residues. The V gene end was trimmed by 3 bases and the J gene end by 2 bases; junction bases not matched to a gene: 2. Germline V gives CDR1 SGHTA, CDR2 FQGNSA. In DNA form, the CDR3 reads TGTGCCAGCAGCTTGACAGGGGGAGGCAATCAGCCCCAGCATTTT. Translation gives CASSLTGGGNQPQHF.

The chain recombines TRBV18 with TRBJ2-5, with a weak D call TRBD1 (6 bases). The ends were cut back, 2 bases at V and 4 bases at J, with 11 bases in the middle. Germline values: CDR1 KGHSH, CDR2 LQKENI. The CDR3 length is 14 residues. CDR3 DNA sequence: TGTGCCAGCTCACCAAGGGGGATGGGAGAGACCCAGTACTTC. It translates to CASSPRGMGETQYF.